Listed here is a single TCR beta chain. It lacks a known antigen. Base-call qualities are not available, and no considerably larger clone is one nucleotide away. The trial excluded patients who had a history of autoimmune disease or were on systemic immunosuppression. Peripheral blood for TCR sequencing was collected from all dose cohorts at baseline, on cycle 4 day 1, and on cycle 7 day 1. Samples came from an open-label, multicenter, first-in-human phase I dose-escalation trial of ivuxolimab. Adults with locally advanced or metastatic head and neck squamous cell, hepatocellular, melanoma or renal cell carcinoma were enrolled in the trial. CD4+ and CD8+ T cells were sorted separately from peripheral blood before TCR sequencing. The CDR3 contains 15 residues, cysteine and phenylalanine counted. Kept here is only the CDR3 DNA, which spans 45 bases and is read in frame from base 1. CDR1 SGHTA and CDR2 FQGNSA were looked up in the germline V gene. Compared with germline, V lacks 2 bases and J lacks 5 bases; bases without a gene match: 2.

These data originate in a study of OX40 agonist ivuxolimab in advanced cancers. Regarding the research as a whole: Ivuxolimab, which targeted the costimulatory receptor OX40 (CD134), was an agonistic, fully human IgG2 monoclonal antibody. Intravenous ivuxolimab was administered to patients every 2 weeks at six dose levels: 0.01, 0.1, 0.3, 1.5, 3 and 10 mg/kg. Among the roughly 52 dose-escalation patients, about 20 had hepatocellular carcinoma, roughly 15 melanoma, 9 renal cell carcinoma and 9 head and neck cancer. In the dose-escalation cohort, 82.7% of patients were male, and the mean age was around 60 years with a range of about 20 to 79. Prior anti-PD-1, anti-PD-L1 or anti-CTLA-4 therapy was permitted, and 40% to 50% of dose-escalation patients had received checkpoint inhibitors. Partial responses occurred in three dose-escalation patients, of whom one had hepatocellular carcinoma and two had cutaneous melanoma. Peripheral TCRbeta sequencing aimed to test whether ivuxolimab altered TCR sequence diversity and caused clonal T-cell expansion. The paper covers the monotherapy dose-escalation part of the phase I ivuxolimab trial, which included N of about 56 patients. Summary of the overall study and its limitations: Antigen specificity was not determined for the clonally expanded peripheral T cells. At doses of 0.1 to 3.0 mg/kg, clonal expansion of both CD4+ and CD8+ blood T cells was observed from baseline to week 6. Low levels of normalized T-cell clonal expansion were also seen in some nonresponding patients. Partial responders in the 0.1-3.0 mg/kg groups had among the lowest normalized peripheral clonal expansion, especially among CD8+ T cells. After ivuxolimab, CD8+ T cells had more expanded clones than CD4+ T cells on average.

To sequence the TCRbeta CDR3 region, genomic DNA was isolated from the sorted cells. TCRbeta CDR3 regions were sequenced using the immunoSEQ Assay. What TCRdb holds here is the immuneACCESS table cut down to in-frame rearrangements. Part of the clones is not present; checked against another copy, under half of the missing clones reflect an unresolved V gene, and the others are unexplained. Across this sample there are under 150,000 clones, with about 92% seen only once. The ten largest make up approximately 0.99% of the sample. Rearrangement joined TRBV7-2 to TRBJ2-2, and TRBD1 matches 10 of the central bases. This sequence was found in an adult with an advanced solid tumor such as melanoma, head and neck, liver or kidney cancer. The sample consisted of CD4+ or CD8+ T cells sorted from blood, taken in a trial of the OX40 agonist ivuxolimab. The CDR3 region has the sequence CASSLRTGGTGELFF. The DNA sequence is given as TGTGCCAGCAGCTTACGGACAGGGGGAACCGGGGAGCTGTTTTTT.